The 29 T cell receptor beta chains reported below all come from one sample, sequenced in a study of CD8 T cells in Susac syndrome (dated by TCRdb to about 2019). To prepare the library, the immunoSEQ multiplex PCR assay was applied. RNA was extracted using the RNeasy kit, and 0.5 to 1 microgram was reverse transcribed with random hexamers. TCRdb handled the public reads itself, with Q25 trimming in fastp and clone calling in MiXCR, and kept productive beta chains. Rows with a matching CDR3 protein are joined into one entry that keeps the most common DNA and genes. The sample table shows some 250,000 distinct CDR3 sequences, and less than 96% are seen once. Of the sample, approximately 0.094% is held by the ten largest clones. The sample consisted of CD4+ T cells from PBMCs. These receptors were collected from a human donor with Susac syndrome.

The chain recombines TRBV7-9 with TRBJ2-7; D ambiguous. Germline CDR1 is SEHNR and CDR2 is FQNEAQ (reference sequence). CDR3 length equals 14 residues. V was clipped by 5 bases and J by 1 base, with 12 bases between them. CDR3 DNA: TGTGCCAGCAGCCCGCTATATTGGTCCTACGAGCAGTACTTC. This sequence encodes CASSPLYWSYEQYF.

The V call is TRBV20-1, the J call TRBJ1-1; maybe TRBD1 (5 bases). The CDR3 runs 11 residues. Trimming pared 3 bases from V and 5 bases from J, leaving 7 bases between. In germline, CDR1 is DFQATT, CDR2 SNEGSKA (reference sequence). CDR3 coding DNA: TGCAGTGCTAGTGGGGGAACTGAAGCTTTCTTT. Amino acids: CSASGGTEAFF.

CDR3 loop: CASSSDRGYNEQFF. The CDR3, as DNA: TGTGCCAGCAGCTCAGACAGGGGGTACAATGAGCAGTTCTTC. V gene TRBV13 combines with J gene TRBJ2-1; 9 bases map to TRBD1. The germline V gene has CDR1 PRHDT and CDR2 FYEKMQ (reference sequence). V was pared by 4 bases and J by 4 bases, with 2 bases of the junction left unmatched. This CDR3 region has 14 residues.

The rearrangement uses TRBV5-4 and TRBJ2-1; 13 nucleotides match TRBD2. The CDR3 extends over 17 amino acids. V was pared by 2 bases and J by 6 bases, with 8 bases of the junction left unmatched. Germline lookup yields CDR1 SGHNT and CDR2 YYREEE (reference sequence). Here the CDR3 DNA reads TGTGCCAGCAGCTTACTAGCGGGAGGGCCGATTGGCAATGAGCAGTTCTTC. Translated, it gives CASSLLAGGPIGNEQFF.

The chain couples TRBV4-2 to TRBJ2-5; 8 bases are a match to TRBD2. Trimming at V came to 0 bases and at J to 7 bases, leaving 7 bases not matched to a gene. Germline CDR1 LGHNA, CDR2 YNFKEQ. The CDR3 spans 15 residues. The CDR3 spells CASSQDRRAGGTQYF. CDR3 coding DNA: TGTGCCAGCAGCCAAGATAGGCGCGCGGGAGGGACCCAGTACTTC.

Notes on this clonotype: The CDR3 end shows no conserved phenylalanine or tryptophan, and so a read error is likely. V and J are TRBV29-1 and TRBJ2-7; D call uncertain. V shed 0 bases and J shed 0 bases, with 9 bases lying between them. CDR1 is SQVTM and CDR2 is ANQGSEA in the germline V gene. CDR3 length equals 14 residues. As DNA, the CDR3 is TGCAGCGTTGAAGACAGATTAAGCTCCTACGAGCAGTACCTC. Its protein product is CSVEDRLSSYEQYL.

CDR3 bases: TGTGCCAGCTCACCTGTTTCCCAGGGAAACTCTGGAAACACCATATATTTT. This sequence encodes CASSPVSQGNSGNTIYF. This chain joins TRBV18 and TRBJ1-3, with TRBD1 as a possible D gene (5 bases). Germline V gene data show CDR1 as KGHSH and CDR2 as LQKENI. The V and J ends lost 3 bases and 0 bases respectively, with 15 bases between them. The CDR3 consists of 17 residues. The full variable domain, completed using reference TRBV18 and TRBJ1-3, is NAGVMQNPRHLVRRRGQEARLRCSPMKGHSHVYWYRQLPEEGLKFMVYLQKENIIDESGMPKERFSAEFPKEGPSILRIQQVVRGDSAAYFCASSPVSQGNSGNTIYFGEGSWLTVV.

The chain combines TRBV7-9 with TRBJ2-1, with 7 bases that match TRBD1. Trimming removed 5 bases from V and 6 bases from J; junction bases left unmatched: 4. Germline CDR1 SEHNR, CDR2 FQNEAQ (reference sequence). The CDR3 is 13 residues long. This CDR3 is CASSRGQPNEQFF. The CDR3 DNA reads TGTGCCAGCAGCCGGGGACAGCCCAATGAGCAGTTCTTC.

The chain combines TRBV2 with TRBJ2-5, with a weak D call TRBD1 (6 bases). Trimming removed 1 base at V and 5 bases at J, with 11 bases between. The CDR3 totals 14 residues. Per germline, CDR1 SNHLY and CDR2 FYNNEI. DNA for the CDR3: TGTGCCAGCAGTGAAGGGGCTAGGGGGGAGACCCAGTACTTC. Translated, it gives CASSEGARGETQYF.

V usage is TRBV3-1 and J usage is TRBJ1-1; tentative D call: TRBD1 (5 bases). CDR3 length: 13 residues. V was shortened by 6 bases and J by 4 bases, with 12 bases between the two germline ends. CDR1 and CDR2 (germline): LGHDT, YNNKEL (reference sequence). This CDR3 is CASRQGKGTEAFF. The CDR3 coding sequence is TGTGCCAGCAGGCAGGGTAAGGGCACTGAAGCTTTCTTT.

The chain has TRBV7-9 and TRBJ2-7, with a tentative D call TRBD1 (6 bases). The length of the CDR3 is 14 residues. CDR1 and CDR2 (germline): SEHNR, FQNEAQ (reference sequence). V was trimmed by 8 bases and J by 6 bases, leaving 20 bases between them. The CDR3 region has the DNA TGTGCCAGCGGGGGCGAGGGGATTCGAGGCGAGCAGTACTTC. It yields the protein CASGGEGIRGEQYF.

The CDR3 region has the DNA TGCAGTGCTAGAGAGGGCCTAAGGGCCGAGACCCAGTACTTC. The encoded protein is CSAREGLRAETQYF. The chain has TRBV20-1 and TRBJ2-5; no firm D call. Trimming cost V 0 bases and J 5 bases, with 13 bases left between them. Germline V lookup: CDR1 DFQATT, CDR2 SNEGSKA (reference sequence). This CDR3 is 14 amino acids long.

The CDR3 DNA is TGTGCCTGGGAAGGGGGGGGACATCAGCCCCAGCATTTT. As protein: CAWEGGGHQPQHF. The chain employs TRBV30 and TRBJ1-5, with a possible D match to TRBD1 (6 bases). Germline V gives CDR1 GTSNPN, CDR2 SVGIG (reference sequence). Deletions cut 5 bases from V and 5 bases from J, with 13 bases between. This CDR3 has 13 residues.

This chain uses TRBV25-1 with TRBJ1-1, with TRBD1 matching over 8 bases. The CDR3 is 14 residues long. The J segment lost 0 bases and the V segment lost 5 bases, leaving 2 bases of the junction unmatched. Germline V gene data show CDR1 as MGHDK and CDR2 as SYGVNS. The CDR3 here is CASSIQGVNTEAFF. Written as DNA, the CDR3 is TGTGCCAGCAGTATACAGGGGGTGAACACTGAAGCTTTCTTT.

Only one count was recorded for this clonotype. The chain links TRBV5-8 to TRBJ1-2; tentative D call: TRBD1 (5 bases). The V gene lost 4 bases and the J gene lost 4 bases, with 14 bases spanning the gap. Germline V gives CDR1 SGHTS, CDR2 YDEGEE. The CDR3 sequence is 14 residues long. The CDR3 region has the DNA TGTGCCAGCAGCCCATCCGGGACCCCCTATGGCTACACCTTC. This codes for CASSPSGTPYGYTF.

This sequence joins TRBV21-1 and TRBJ1-5; the table's D call, TRBD1, has no DNA check behind it. TRBV21-1 is deemed a pseudogene. This CDR3 region has 17 residues. The CDR3 is CASSKIRGAKICQPQHF. The CDR3 DNA sequence: TGTGCCAGCAGCAAAATTCGAGGGGCTAAAATATGCCAGCCCCAGCATTTT.

The chain couples TRBV23-1 to TRBJ2-1; 10 nucleotides agree with TRBD2. TRBV23-1 belongs to the ORF category, with a function that is uncertain. The CDR3 is made up of 19 amino acids. Trimming removed 0 bases from V and 0 bases from J; junction bases left unmatched: 8. The CDR3 bases are TGCGCCAGCAGTCAATCCCGAGGGCTAGCGGGAGACTCCTACAATGAGCAGTTCTTC. Amino acids: CASSQSRGLAGDSYNEQFF.

The chain joins TRBV19 to TRBJ2-1, with 14 bases fitting TRBD2. Trimming removed 4 bases from V and 7 bases from J; junction bases left unmatched: 3. The CDR3 spans 15 residues. Germline V gene data show CDR1 as LNHDA and CDR2 as SQIVND (reference sequence). As DNA, the CDR3 is TGTGCCAGTAGTACGACTAGCGGGAGGGCTAATGAGCAGTTCTTC. Its protein is CASSTTSGRANEQFF.

This chain connects TRBV11-2 to TRBJ2-2, with D possibly being TRBD1 (5 bases). The CDR3 covers 15 residues. CDR1 SGHAT and CDR2 FQNNGV come from the germline V gene. V lost 4 bases, J lost 1 base, and 10 bases lay in between. In DNA form, the CDR3 reads TGTGCCAGCAGCTCTGCAGGGCAGAACACCGGGGAGCTGTTTTTT. Encoded protein: CASSSAGQNTGELFF.

The V gene is TRBV6-2 or TRBV6-3, the J gene TRBJ1-3; maybe TRBD1 (5 bases). Trimming shortened V by 2 bases and J by 2 bases, and 13 bases separated the two germline ends. CDR1 MNHEY and CDR2 SVGEGT come from the germline V gene. This CDR3 region has 16 residues. Here the CDR3 reads CASSYQPRVTGNTIYF. The CDR3, as DNA: TGTGCCAGCAGTTACCAGCCCAGGGTTACTGGAAACACCATATATTTT.

The chain links TRBV19 to TRBJ2-2, with 8 positions matching TRBD1. V was pared by 8 bases and J by 6 bases, with 11 bases of the junction left unmatched. CDR3 length: 15 amino acids. Germline CDR1 is LNHDA and CDR2 is SQIVND (reference sequence). CDR3 nucleotides: TGTGCCAGTTCTGCACTGGACAGGGATGCCGGGGAGCTGTTTTTT. This encodes CASSALDRDAGELFF.

The rearrangement joins TRBV20-1 to TRBJ2-1, with a weak D call TRBD2 (6 bases). Trimming took off 7 bases at V and 0 bases at J, with 16 bases between the two ends. Germline-derived CDR1 and CDR2 are DFQATT and SNEGSKA (reference sequence). This CDR3 comprises 15 residues. The CDR3 region has the DNA TGCAGTGTCAGTTTGGGGAGGAGCTCCTACAATGAGCAGTTCTTC. Translation gives CSVSLGRSSYNEQFF.

The J gene is TRBJ1-2, the V gene TRBV5-1; TRBD1 agrees at 7 bases. The CDR3 extends over 14 amino acids. Germline V lookup: CDR1 SGHRS, CDR2 YFSETQ. J was trimmed by 4 bases and V by 4 bases; bases with no gene match: 7. The CDR3 sequence is CASSGDSELYGYTF. The CDR3 bases are TGCGCCAGCAGCGGGGACAGCGAACTCTATGGCTACACCTTC.

This chain connects TRBV3-1 to TRBJ2-1, with 9 positions matching TRBD2. The trim removed 6 bases at V and 6 bases at J, leaving 3 bases unmatched. From germline, CDR1 is LGHDT and CDR2 YNNKEL (reference sequence). The CDR3 runs to 13 residues. CDR3 protein: CASSAGGVNEQFF. In nucleotides, the CDR3 is TGTGCCAGCAGTGCGGGAGGGGTCAATGAGCAGTTCTTC.

The chain employs TRBV6-6 and TRBJ1-1, with TRBD1 identical over 12 bases. The CDR3 has 13 amino acids. Per the germline V gene, CDR1 is MNHNY and CDR2 is SVGAGI (reference sequence). V was pared by 6 bases and J by 11 bases, with 7 bases of the junction left unmatched. CDR3 nucleotide sequence: TGTGCCAGCAGATTGGGACAGGGGGCTGGGGCTTTCTTT. Protein: CASRLGQGAGAFF.

This clonotype was observed a few times. This chain connects TRBV12-3 or TRBV12-4 to TRBJ1-1, with D possibly matching TRBD1 (6 bases). V was clipped by 5 bases and J by 1 base, with 8 bases between them. CDR3 length: 13 amino acids. The CDR3 sequence is CASSRQENTEAFF. In nucleotides, the CDR3 is TGTGCCAGCAGTAGACAGGAGAACACTGAAGCTTTCTTT.

V usage is TRBV6-1 and J usage is TRBJ2-7, with D uncertain. This CDR3 comprises 14 residues. Trimming stripped 10 bases from V and 4 bases from J, with 20 bases between. Germline V gene sequence: CDR1 MNHNS, CDR2 SASEGT. CDR3 protein: CATDPQASFYEQYF. CDR3 in DNA: TGTGCCACCGACCCCCAGGCATCTTTTTACGAGCAGTACTTC.

J is TRBJ2-1 and V is TRBV6-5; weak D call: TRBD2 (6 bases). Per the germline V gene, CDR1 is MNHEY and CDR2 is SVGAGI. Trimming cost V 6 bases and J 10 bases, with 19 bases left between them. The CDR3 has 14 residues. In DNA, the CDR3 is TGTGCCAGCAGCCCGTACGGGTGGGCGGGGGAGCAGTTCTTC. This sequence encodes CASSPYGWAGEQFF.

The rearrangement uses TRBV5-4 and TRBJ2-5; TRBD1 is a possible D gene (6 bases). V dropped 3 bases and J dropped 4 bases, with 13 bases sitting between them. The CDR3 has 14 residues. CDR1 is SGHNT, CDR2 YYREEE, per germline (reference sequence). The chain's CDR3 is CASSSPGARETQYF. The CDR3 bases are TGTGCCAGCAGCTCCCCAGGGGCTCGAGAGACCCAGTACTTC.